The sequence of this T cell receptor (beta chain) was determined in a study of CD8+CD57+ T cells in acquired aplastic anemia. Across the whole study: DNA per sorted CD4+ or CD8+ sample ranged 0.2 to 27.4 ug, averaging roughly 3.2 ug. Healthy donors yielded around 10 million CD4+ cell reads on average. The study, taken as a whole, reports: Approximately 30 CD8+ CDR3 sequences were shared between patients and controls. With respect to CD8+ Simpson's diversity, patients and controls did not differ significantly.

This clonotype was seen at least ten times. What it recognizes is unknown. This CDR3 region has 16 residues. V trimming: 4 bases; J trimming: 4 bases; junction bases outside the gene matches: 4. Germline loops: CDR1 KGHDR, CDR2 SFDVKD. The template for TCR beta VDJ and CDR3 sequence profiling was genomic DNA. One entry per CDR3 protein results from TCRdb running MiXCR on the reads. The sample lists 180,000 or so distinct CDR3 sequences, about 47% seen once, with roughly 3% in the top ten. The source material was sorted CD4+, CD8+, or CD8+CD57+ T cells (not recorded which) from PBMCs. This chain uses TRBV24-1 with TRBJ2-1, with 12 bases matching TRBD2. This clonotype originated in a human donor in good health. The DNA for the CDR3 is TGTGCCACCAGTGACCGGACTAGCGGGGCATACAATGAGCAGTTCTTC. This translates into CATSDRTSGAYNEQFF.